This passage covers 10 T cell receptor beta chains from one sample sequenced in a study of blood T cell repertoires in COVID-19. Profiling relied on immunoSEQ multiplex PCR, and the TCRdb table lists in-frame clones only, not all of them. The profile shows tens of thousands of clones, 86% of them singletons. Sequenced input: peripheral blood. Source of these receptors: a man in his sixties with acute or convalescent COVID-19.

This clone was recorded once. The CDR3 DNA follows: TGCGCCAGCAGCCCGGAAGGAGGGGGCTCTGGGCGGACTGAAGCTTTCTTT. Amino acids: CASSPEGGGSGRTEAFF. This chain links TRBV5-1 with TRBJ1-1; 7 bases align to TRBD1. Per germline, CDR1 SGHRS and CDR2 YFSETQ. The ends lost 4 bases at V and 5 bases at J; junction bases unmatched: 17. The CDR3 totals 17 residues.

Details on this clone: The junction shows a germline mismatch at one end, possibly a read error. The CDR3 nucleotides are TGTGCCAGCACACCAGCGGAGGTCCGCTCTGGAAACACCATATATTTT. Amino acid sequence: CASTPAEVRSGNTIYF. V gene TRBV18 combines with J gene TRBJ1-3; D remains unclear. CDR1 is KGHSH, CDR2 LQKENI, per germline. CDR3 length: 16 amino acids.

The V call is TRBV7-8, the J call TRBJ2-7; no reliable D call. Germline assignment: CDR1 SGHVS and CDR2 FQNEAQ. The CDR3 spans 11 residues. The ends were cut back, 2 bases at V and 3 bases at J, with 2 bases in the middle. The DNA for the CDR3 is TGTGCCAGCAGCTTACACTACGAGCAGTACTTC. It encodes CASSLHYEQYF.

The chain couples TRBV5-1 to TRBJ2-5; TRBD1 might be the D (5 bases). V dropped 2 bases and J dropped 5 bases, with 7 bases sitting between them. Germline CDR1 reads SGHRS; CDR2 reads YFSETQ. The CDR3 has 12 amino acids. The CDR3 sequence is CASSFQGETQYF. CDR3 in DNA: TGCGCCAGCAGCTTCCAGGGTGAGACCCAGTACTTC.

The chain is built from TRBV2 and TRBJ1-4; D ambiguous. CDR1 and CDR2 from the germline V gene are SNHLY and FYNNEI. Trimming took off 8 bases at V and 2 bases at J, with 12 bases between the two ends. The CDR3 contains 14 residues. This CDR3 reads CASRQETTNEKLFF. Written as DNA, the CDR3 is TGTGCCAGCCGCCAGGAAACCACTAATGAAAAACTGTTTTTT.

This rearrangement joins TRBV27 to TRBJ2-1, with 10 bases that match TRBD2. The trim removed 6 bases at V and 5 bases at J, leaving 10 bases unmatched. This CDR3 has 16 residues. Germline CDR1 MNHEY, CDR2 SMNVEV (reference sequence). Here the CDR3 DNA reads TGTGCCAGCAGATGGATGGTAGCGGGAGGAAACAATGAGCAGTTCTTC. It is translated as CASRWMVAGGNNEQFF.

The V gene is TRBV15, the J gene TRBJ1-2, with 7 bases identical to TRBD1. The CDR3 length is 13 residues. V shed 5 bases, J shed 4 bases, and the junction held 4 bases outside the gene matches. Germline CDR1 reads LNHNV; CDR2 reads YYDKDF (reference sequence). The CDR3 here is CATSARDSYGYTF. DNA for the CDR3: TGTGCCACCAGCGCCCGGGACAGCTATGGCTACACCTTC. The complete variable domain, with remaining parts taken from reference TRBV15 and TRBJ1-2, reads DAMVIQNPRYQVTQFGKPVTLSCSQTLNHNVMYWYQQKSSQAPKLLFHYYDKDFNNEADTPDNFQSRRPNTSFCFLDIRSPGLGDTAMYLCATSARDSYGYTFGSGTRLTVV.

The chain has TRBV2 and TRBJ2-4; 7 bases are shared with TRBD1. CDR1 is SNHLY and CDR2 is FYNNEI in the germline V gene. The CDR3 length is 13 residues. V dropped 9 bases and J dropped 1; count of bases not matched to a gene: 3. The CDR3 region has the DNA TGTGCCAGTCAACAGGGGGCCAAAAACATTCAGTACTTC. Translation: CASQQGAKNIQYF.

The genes are TRBV7-9 and TRBJ2-5; no clear D. V dropped 5 bases and J dropped 3 bases, with 7 bases sitting between them. The CDR3 sequence is 12 residues long. From germline, CDR1 is SEHNR and CDR2 FQNEAQ (reference sequence). The DNA for the CDR3 is TGTGCCAGCAGCGGCCGTAAAGAGACCCAGTACTTC. This codes for CASSGRKETQYF.

This clone is termed medium-sized (0.01 to 0.1%). The chain combines TRBV6-2 or TRBV6-3 with TRBJ2-1; D not certain. Per germline, CDR1 MNHEY and CDR2 SVGEGT. CDR3 length equals 15 residues. V lost 2 bases to trimming and J lost 0 bases, with 8 bases between them. For the CDR3, the DNA is TGTGCCAGCAGTTACGAGGTGGGCTCCTACAATGAGCAGTTCTTC. Protein product: CASSYEVGSYNEQFF.